Following are 18 T cell receptor beta chains from one sample sequenced in a study of T cell clones after liver transplantation. Sequencing used immunoSEQ multiplex PCR; TCRdb keeps in-frame clones, though not all of them. The data hold approximately 55,000 clones, with roughly two thirds observed a single time. Here the sequenced sample was CD4+ T cells from blood, taken before liver transplant. These receptors were obtained from a human donor who received a liver transplant.

The chain employs TRBV6-5 and TRBJ1-5; D is possibly TRBD1 (5 bases). The CDR3 length is 13 residues. The germline V gene encodes CDR1 MNHEY and CDR2 SVGAGI. Trimming cost V 6 bases and J 2 bases, with 8 bases left between them. CDR3 sequence: CASRSTGNQPQHF. CDR3 DNA: TGTGCCAGCAGATCGACAGGCAATCAGCCCCAGCATTTT.

In its sample, this clone was seen a few times. The V and J genes are TRBV30 and TRBJ2-3, with 7 nucleotides matching TRBD2. J was trimmed by 1 base and V by 2 bases; bases with no gene match: 3. Germline values: CDR1 GTSNPN, CDR2 SVGIG (reference sequence). The CDR3 covers 14 residues. This CDR3 reads CAWSLGGGTDTQYF. CDR3 DNA sequence: TGTGCCTGGAGTCTGGGGGGGGGCACAGATACGCAGTATTTT.

The CDR3 protein is CASSADRRDQPFF. The DNA for the CDR3 is TGTGCCAGCAGCGCGGACAGGAGGGACCAACCTTTCTTT. V usage is TRBV9 and J usage is TRBJ1-1; TRBD1 matches at 7 bases. Germline values: CDR1 SGDLS, CDR2 YYNGEE. The CDR3 contains 13 residues. J was trimmed by 12 bases and V by 3 bases; bases with no gene match: 11.

Notes on this clone: Other DNA sequences within the sample encode an identical CDR3. This chain joins TRBV7-2 and TRBJ2-3; D is undetermined. The CDR3 is made up of 14 amino acids. Germline CDR1 is SGHTA and CDR2 is FQGNSA. V lost 1 base and J lost 1, with 6 bases in between. In DNA form, the CDR3 reads TGTGCCAGCAGCTTAGTTCAGGGCACAGATACGCAGTATTTT. Translating it yields CASSLVQGTDTQYF.

This chain uses TRBV19 with TRBJ2-5, with 16 bases identical to TRBD2. This CDR3 has 14 residues. The J segment lost 3 bases and the V segment lost 9 bases, leaving 1 base of the junction unmatched. In germline, CDR1 is LNHDA, CDR2 SQIVND (reference sequence). CDR3 DNA: TGTGCCAGCGGGACTAGCGGGGGGGAAGAGACCCAGTACTTC. It translates to CASGTSGGEETQYF.

The chain has TRBV5-6 and TRBJ1-5, with 8 bases identical to TRBD1. The CDR3 runs to 15 residues. CDR1 is SGHDT, CDR2 YYEEEE, per germline. Unmatched junction bases numbered 12, after V lost 4 bases and J lost 9 bases. DNA for the CDR3: TGTGCCAGCAGCATGAGATTTCAGGGGGCCGGGCCCCAGCATTTT. Amino acids: CASSMRFQGAGPQHF.

The chain employs TRBV28 and TRBJ1-2, with a possible D match to TRBD1 (6 bases). Germline lookup yields CDR1 MDHEN and CDR2 SYDVKM. The CDR3 runs 14 residues. V lost 6 bases to trimming and J lost 2 bases, with 13 bases between them. The CDR3 DNA sequence: TGTGCCAGCAGCTCAGGGGCGGTAAACTATGGCTACACCTTC. Amino acids: CASSSGAVNYGYTF.

The rearrangement links TRBV7-2 to TRBJ2-2; D is possibly TRBD2 (5 bases). V lost 1 base and J 2 bases, leaving 8 bases between the germline ends. CDR1 is SGHTA and CDR2 is FQGNSA in the germline V gene. The CDR3 is made up of 15 amino acids. The CDR3 bases are TGTGCCAGCAGCTTAGGAGCGGTTAACACCGGGGAGCTGTTTTTT. Translating it yields CASSLGAVNTGELFF.

This chain links TRBV28 with TRBJ1-2; D perhaps matches TRBD1 (5 bases). V lost 4 bases and J 0 bases, leaving 6 bases between the germline ends. CDR3 size: 13 residues. CDR1 and CDR2 from the germline V gene are MDHEN and SYDVKM. CDR3 protein: CASSSDTNYGYTF. The CDR3 DNA reads TGTGCCAGCAGTTCGGACACTAACTATGGCTACACCTTC.

The rearrangement links TRBV6-1 to TRBJ1-2, with TRBD1 matching 8 bases. Germline assignment: CDR1 MNHNS and CDR2 SASEGT. This CDR3 has 13 amino acids. Trimming removed 9 bases from V and 8 bases from J; junction bases left unmatched: 11. The CDR3 region has the DNA TGTGCCAGTTCTGGAGGACAGGGACGCGGCTACACCTTC. Its translation is CASSGGQGRGYTF.

The rearrangement uses TRBV6-1 and TRBJ2-4; a weak D match, TRBD1 (6 bases). There are 16 residues in the CDR3. Per germline, CDR1 MNHNS and CDR2 SASEGT. Trimming pared 2 bases from V and 8 bases from J, leaving 19 bases between. The CDR3 protein is CASSERVGQSGDIQYF. The CDR3 DNA sequence: TGTGCCAGCAGTGAAAGGGTAGGACAGTCCGGGGACATTCAGTACTTC.

The sample holds a few counts of this clone. The CDR3 reads CAISDMDRGNTEAFF. In DNA, the CDR3 is TGTGCCATCAGTGATATGGACAGGGGAAACACTGAAGCTTTCTTT. This chain connects TRBV10-3 to TRBJ1-1; 9 bases map to TRBD1. Germline CDR1 reads ENHRY; CDR2 reads SYGVKD. The CDR3 has 15 amino acids. With 3 bases clipped from V and 2 bases from J, the junction kept 4 bases outside the gene matches.

This clone was picked up a small number of times. The V and J genes are TRBV7-2 and TRBJ1-2; 10 bases map to TRBD1. V shed 4 bases and J 5 bases; nucleotides not matched to a gene: 7. The CDR3 extends over 15 amino acids. CDR1 and CDR2 (germline): SGHTA, FQGNSA. This CDR3 is CASSSRQGARYGYTF. For the CDR3, the DNA is TGTGCCAGCAGCTCAAGACAGGGGGCGCGTTATGGCTACACCTTC.

The J gene is TRBJ2-7, the V gene TRBV2; the match to TRBD2 covers 8 bases. The CDR3 contains 13 residues. V dropped 8 bases and J dropped 6; count of bases not matched to a gene: 9. CDR1 is SNHLY, CDR2 FYNNEI, per germline. For the CDR3, the DNA is TGTGCCAGCGGTAGTCCGGGGGGGAGCGAGCAGTACTTC. Translation gives CASGSPGGSEQYF.

The V and J genes are TRBV5-1 and TRBJ2-5, with TRBD2 identical over 13 bases. J gave up 1 base and V 4 bases, and 4 bases lay outside the gene matches. CDR3 length: 16 amino acids. CDR1 and CDR2 from the germline V gene are SGHRS and YFSETQ. CDR3 nucleotide sequence: TGCGCCAGCAGCACTAGCGGGGGGGCAGGCCAAGAGACCCAGTACTTC. Translating it yields CASSTSGGAGQETQYF.

This clone has a handful of counts. Other DNA sequences in the sample encode the same CDR3. CDR3 in DNA: TGTGCCAGCAGCTTTCGGGGACAGGGGAACAATGAGCAGTTCTTC. This translates into CASSFRGQGNNEQFF. The rearrangement uses TRBV5-5 and TRBJ2-1; 10 nucleotides align to TRBD1. Germline CDR1 is SGHKS and CDR2 is YYEKEE (reference sequence). The CDR3 consists of 15 residues. The junction had 4 bases not matched to a gene; V was cut back by 2 bases and J by 5 bases.

On this clone: Other nucleotide sequences in the sample specify the same CDR3. The V gene is TRBV28, the J gene TRBJ1-5; no reliable D call. The germline V gene has CDR1 MDHEN and CDR2 SYDVKM. The length of the CDR3 is 16 residues. The germline V and J ends were trimmed by 3 bases and 0 bases, with 12 bases remaining between them. In nucleotides, the CDR3 is TGTGCCAGCAGTTTTTCGGGGAGGGATAGCAATCAGCCCCAGCATTTT. Its protein is CASSFSGRDSNQPQHF.

V is TRBV30 and J is TRBJ1-2; 10 bases agree with TRBD1. CDR1 is GTSNPN and CDR2 is SVGIG in the germline V gene (reference sequence). The CDR3 runs to 12 residues. In nucleotides, the CDR3 is TGTGCTGTAGGGACAGGGGCTGTTGGCTACACCTTC. Encoded protein: CAVGTGAVGYTF.